Here is one T cell receptor beta chain with its context. Its specificity is unknown. Regulatory T cells were sorted from blood as CD4+ CD25-high CD127-low cells. This sample was taken from a study of regulatory and conventional T cells in RAG deficiency. General observations from the study: Sorted Omenn CD25-high CD127-low cells may not be bona fide Tregs. Omenn patients showed >80% Treg-Tconv overlap and shorter CDR3 lengths. Omenn syndrome and CID/AS patients had roughly 100-fold fewer unique Treg TCR beta sequences, versus about 10-fold elsewhere.

Measured with immunoSEQ multiplex PCR; TCRdb has only the in-frame clones, and not every one. This sample has about 7,100 clones, with under 95% found just once. The CDR3 has 16 amino acids. V was clipped by 4 bases and J by 3 bases; unmatched bases: 8. Germline CDR1 and CDR2: SGHNT and YYREEE (reference sequence). These data were also reused for a study on regulatory T cells. That paper adds: The primer mix had 52 TRBV and 13 TRBJ primers. Skewed V and J usage and few unique V-J pairs marked patient repertoires, most in Tregs.

The sample was CD127- CD25+ CD4+ Tregs sorted from blood. The rearrangement joins TRBV5-4 to TRBJ2-3, with TRBD1 identical over 10 bases. This receptor was identified in a human donor in good health. This CDR3 reads CASSPRGGQGTDTQYF. CDR3 in DNA: TGTGCCAGCAGCCCTAGGGGGGGACAGGGGACAGATACGCAGTATTTT.